The 21 T cell receptor beta chains in this list originate from one sample, sequenced in a study of T cell responses to AZD1222 COVID-19 vaccine. The table came from immunoSEQ multiplex PCR; TCRdb's copy has only in-frame clones and leaves some out. This repertoire shows some 130,000 clones, about 80% found once; its top ten account for roughly 4.3%. Sequences were derived from peripheral blood, sampled on day 0 of AZD1222 vaccination. The receptors originated from an adult in good health.

The V and J genes are TRBV27 and TRBJ2-7; 9 bases fit TRBD2. Germline V gene sequence: CDR1 MNHEY, CDR2 SMNVEV (reference sequence). CDR3 size: 19 residues. Losses at the gene ends were 3 bases for V and 0 bases for J; bases not matched to a gene: 15. The CDR3 is CASSFGRSGRGGHSYEQYF. CDR3 DNA: TGTGCCAGCAGTTTTGGAAGGTCGGGGCGGGGGGGACACTCCTACGAGCAGTACTTC.

V is TRBV5-1 and J is TRBJ1-6; D gene ambiguous. The CDR3 is 13 amino acids. Germline CDR1 is SGHRS and CDR2 is YFSETQ. V lost 5 bases to trimming and J lost 8 bases, with 11 bases between them. The CDR3 sequence is CASRSDRYSPLHF. The CDR3 nucleotides read TGCGCCAGCAGAAGTGACCGTTATTCACCCCTCCACTTT.

The V and J genes are TRBV18 and TRBJ1-3; 9 bases match TRBD1. The trim removed 4 bases at V and 2 bases at J, leaving 9 bases unmatched. Germline CDR1 and CDR2: KGHSH and LQKENI. CDR3 size: 17 residues. The CDR3 nucleotides read TGTGCCAGCTCACACCCAGCTGGGACAGGGCCTGGAAACACCATATATTTT. As protein: CASSHPAGTGPGNTIYF.

Here the CDR3 DNA reads TGTGCCAGCAGCTTAACGACGGACTATAATTCACCCCTCCACTTT. This encodes CASSLTTDYNSPLHF. The chain links TRBV11-2 to TRBJ1-6; D is unclear. The V gene's germline CDR1 is SGHAT and CDR2 FQNNGV. The CDR3 has 15 residues. Trimming took off 2 bases at V and 3 bases at J, with 8 bases between the two ends.

The V gene is TRBV5-1, the J gene TRBJ1-1, with a possible D match to TRBD1 (6 bases). CDR1 is SGHRS and CDR2 is YFSETQ in the germline V gene. The CDR3 sequence is 12 residues long. V was shortened by 0 bases and J by 6 bases, with 6 bases between the two germline ends. CDR3 sequence reads: CASSLEGAEAFF. In nucleotides, the CDR3 is TGCGCCAGCAGCTTGGAGGGGGCTGAAGCTTTCTTT.

With regard to this clone: Other DNA sequences in this sample translate to the same CDR3. This chain links TRBV5-1 with TRBJ2-3; TRBD1 aligns across 9 bases. With 4 bases clipped from V and 2 bases from J, the junction kept 5 bases outside the gene matches. The length of the CDR3 is 15 residues. Germline CDR1 and CDR2: SGHRS and YFSETQ. The CDR3 sequence is CASSLGQGDTDTQYF. Written as DNA, the CDR3 is TGCGCCAGCAGCCTGGGACAGGGTGACACAGATACGCAGTATTTT.

The chain recombines TRBV19 with TRBJ1-1, with 7 bases that match TRBD1. Unmatched junction bases numbered 9, after V lost 5 bases and J lost 6 bases. This CDR3 region has 14 residues. The germline gives CDR1 LNHDA, CDR2 SQIVND (reference sequence). Written as DNA, the CDR3 is TGTGCCAGTAGTTTGACAGGGAGCGGCGCTGAAGCTTTCTTT. Its translation is CASSLTGSGAEAFF.

The rearrangement joins TRBV29-1 to TRBJ2-1; 8 bases align to TRBD2. V gave up 5 bases and J gave up 0 bases; unmatched junction bases: 9. The CDR3 is 16 residues long. Germline V gene sequence: CDR1 SQVTM, CDR2 ANQGSEA. CDR3: CSVSLPGGISYNEQFF. CDR3 DNA: TGCAGCGTTTCCCTCCCGGGGGGGATCTCCTACAATGAGCAGTTCTTC.

The chain is built from TRBV6-5 and TRBJ1-2, with unresolved D. The CDR3 extends over 15 amino acids. Trimming took off 2 bases at V and 4 bases at J, with 14 bases between the two ends. Germline V gene data show CDR1 as MNHEY and CDR2 as SVGAGI. CDR3 DNA sequence: TGTGCCAGCAGTTACGAGGCAGGTTCTATCTATGGCTACACCTTC. It specifies CASSYEAGSIYGYTF.

V and J are TRBV5-4 and TRBJ2-1; 12 nucleotides match TRBD2. The V and J ends lost 3 bases and 7 bases, in that order; junction bases with no gene match: 5. CDR1 SGHNT and CDR2 YYREEE come from the germline V gene (reference sequence). The CDR3 contains 15 residues. CDR3 nucleotides: TGTGCCAGCAGCTCCGGGACTAGCGGGTATAATGAGCAGTTCTTC. It yields the protein CASSSGTSGYNEQFF.

V usage is TRBV5-1 and J usage is TRBJ2-1; D remains ambiguous. Trimming left V 1 base short and J 5 bases short, with 10 bases between. Germline CDR1 reads SGHRS; CDR2 reads YFSETQ. CDR3 length: 14 residues. The CDR3 region is CASSLLVANNEQFF. In nucleotides, the CDR3 is TGCGCCAGCAGCTTGTTAGTCGCCAACAATGAGCAGTTCTTC.

CDR3 nucleotide sequence: TGTGCCAGCAGCCGAACAGGGGACACTGAAGCTTTCTTT. Translating gives CASSRTGDTEAFF. This chain joins TRBV3-1 (or the pseudogene TRBV3-2) and TRBJ1-1, with TRBD1 matching over 7 bases. Germline CDR1 reads LGHDT; CDR2 reads YNNKEL (reference sequence). The length of the CDR3 is 13 residues. After removal of 4 bases from V and 3 bases from J, the junction contained 2 bases not matched to a gene.

This chain's CDR3 is CASSLVRQGSGYTF. The CDR3 region has the DNA TGTGCCAGCAGCTTAGTCCGACAGGGAAGTGGCTACACCTTC. This chain connects TRBV7-2 to TRBJ1-2; TRBD1 matches 7 bases. V lost 1 base to trimming and J lost 7 bases; unmatched junction nucleotides: 6. This CDR3 region has 14 residues. Germline lookup yields CDR1 SGHTA and CDR2 FQGNSA.

The rearrangement uses TRBV6-1 and TRBJ1-2, with 9 nucleotides matching TRBD1. V was clipped by 0 bases and J by 6 bases; unmatched bases: 8. The CDR3 spans 16 residues. The V gene's germline CDR1 is MNHNS and CDR2 SASEGT. The CDR3 bases are TGTGCCAGCAGTGAAGCGCTTCTGGGGACAGGGAATGGCTACACCTTC. Its protein product is CASSEALLGTGNGYTF.

The chain couples TRBV19 to TRBJ1-2; D unresolved. Germline V lookup: CDR1 LNHDA, CDR2 SQIVND (reference sequence). The CDR3 sequence is 14 residues long. V gave up 6 bases and J gave up 2 bases, with 13 bases separating them. Written as DNA, the CDR3 is TGTGCCAGTAGCCAACAAGGACGAAACTATGGCTACACCTTC. Residues: CASSQQGRNYGYTF.

CDR3 sequence reads: CASSLVRTGELFF. The CDR3 bases are TGCGCCAGCAGCTTGGTCAGGACCGGGGAGCTGTTTTTT. The chain combines TRBV5-1 with TRBJ2-2; no clear D gene. This CDR3 is built from 13 residues. Looked up from germline, CDR1 is SGHRS and CDR2 is YFSETQ. Trimming shortened V by 0 bases and J by 5 bases, and 5 bases separated the two germline ends.

The table lists this clone with a few counts. The gene calls are TRBV5-5 and TRBJ2-1; 12 nucleotides match TRBD2. CDR3 length: 15 residues. Trimming at V came to 0 bases and at J to 9 bases, leaving 4 bases not matched to a gene. Germline V CDR1 and CDR2: SGHKS, YYEKEE (reference sequence). The CDR3 sequence: CASSLETSGGGEQFF. The CDR3 bases are TGTGCCAGCAGCTTGGAGACTAGCGGGGGTGGTGAGCAGTTCTTC. Filled out from reference TRBV5-5 and TRBJ2-1, the complete variable domain reads DAGVTQSPTHLIKTRGQQVTLRCSPISGHKSVSWYQQVLGQGPQFIFQYYEKEERGRGNFPDRFSARQFPNYSSELNVNALLLGDSALYLCASSLETSGGGEQFFGPGTRLTVL.

This chain links TRBV9 with TRBJ2-3; 7 positions agree with TRBD1. The germline CDR1 and CDR2 sequences are SGDLS and YYNGEE. CDR3 length: 14 amino acids. The V gene end was trimmed by 5 bases and the J gene end by 4 bases; junction bases not matched to a gene: 7. CDR3 residues: CASRPGQGADTQYF. In DNA, the CDR3 is TGTGCCAGCAGACCGGGGCAGGGGGCAGATACGCAGTATTTT. Complete variable domain (other parts from reference TRBV9 and TRBJ2-3): DSGVTQTPKHLITATGQRVTLRCSPRSGDLSVYWYQQSLDQGLQFLIQYYNGEERAKGNILERFSAQQFPDLHSELNLSSLELGDSALYFCASRPGQGADTQYFGPGTRLTVL.

J is TRBJ1-6 and V is TRBV2, with unresolved D. The CDR3 covers 12 residues. Germline-derived CDR1 and CDR2 are SNHLY and FYNNEI. Trimming cost V 7 bases and J 7 bases, with 8 bases left between them. The CDR3 protein is CASKVGNSPLHF. For the CDR3, the DNA is TGTGCCAGCAAAGTGGGAAATTCACCCCTCCACTTT.

This chain uses TRBV7-2 with TRBJ2-5, with D unclear. V lost 5 bases and J 1 base, leaving 11 bases between the germline ends. Germline CDR1 SGHTA, CDR2 FQGNSA. This CDR3 region has 14 residues. As DNA, the CDR3 is TGTGCCAGCAGCCCTCAAGTGCGCCAAGAGACCCAGTACTTC. Its protein is CASSPQVRQETQYF.

The rearrangement uses TRBV19 and TRBJ1-6; D remains ambiguous. V was shortened by 7 bases and J by 6 bases, with 16 bases between the two germline ends. The germline V gene encodes CDR1 LNHDA and CDR2 SQIVND (reference sequence). This CDR3 region has 15 residues. The CDR3 DNA sequence: TGTGCCAGTACCCCCGCCGGACCCATTAATTCACCCCTCCACTTT. Translating gives CASTPAGPINSPLHF. The variable domain in full, completed from reference TRBV19 and TRBJ1-6, reads DGGITQSPKYLFRKEGQNVTLSCEQNLNHDAMYWYRQDPGQGLRLIYYSQIVNDFQKGDIAEGYSVSREKKESFPLTVTSAQKNPTAFYLCASTPAGPINSPLHFGNGTRLTVT.